The clone carrying this T cell receptor beta chain appeared many times. Its target is not known. V was trimmed by 6 bases and J by 1 base, leaving 15 bases between them. The CDR3 runs 14 residues. Per the germline V gene, CDR1 is DFQATT and CDR2 is SNEGSKA (reference sequence). TCRdb itself ran the 5' RACE reads through MiXCR, one entry per CDR3 protein. The sample yields 120,000 or so distinct CDR3 sequences, about 5.9% seen once. These data belong to a study of T-cell memory formation after mild COVID-19. Study outcomes and limitations: Memory sampled before infection contained some responding clones, suggesting cross-reactive memory joined. Contracting CD4+ clones sat mainly in CM and EM; CD8+ in EMRA. Nothing showed for sure that second-wave clones peaking on day 37 were SARS-CoV-2 specific.

The chain uses TRBV20-1 and TRBJ2-5; the D gene is possibly TRBD2 (7 bases). This TCR was recovered from an adult woman who had mild COVID-19 (a few samples of this study predate the infection). Cell type and time point are not known. Sequencing used PBMCs or a T cell subset sorted from them (not recorded which). The CDR3 nucleotides are TGCAGTGCCAACCGGGCGGGGGCCCAAGAGACCCAGTACTTC. It encodes CSANRAGAQETQYF.